This TCR beta chain was captured in a study of blood T cells in healthy people across ages. Study-wide context: Template-switching capture recovered about one barcoded beta molecule per two T cells. Notes on the study in general: Roughly linear age-related decline in beta diversity appeared, significant by age roughly 40.

The authors isolated at least 6 million PBMCs per sample. Primed by a sample-barcoded 5' primer and a J-beta primer mix, a second PCR proceeded for about 6 to 11 cycles. A template-switch adaptor with 12 random nucleotides tagged each cDNA molecule. TCRdb re-called the 5' RACE reads through MiXCR, storing one row per CDR3 protein. The sample lists some 900,000 distinct CDR3 sequences; roughly 48% were seen once. CDR1 and CDR2 (germline): DFQATT, SNEGSKA (reference sequence). The V gene lost 2 bases and the J gene lost 8 bases, with 22 bases spanning the gap. The CDR3 loop spans 16 amino acids. Concerning this clonotype: Its antigen remains unidentified.

Specimen: blood. The rearrangement uses TRBV20-1 and TRBJ2-1; D is perhaps TRBD2 (5 bases). This clonotype originated in a man aged 30 to 45 in good health. The CDR3 DNA sequence: TGCAGTGCTAGACCCGACGGGGTGGTGGGGTACGATGAGCAGTTCTTC. Amino acid sequence: CSARPDGVVGYDEQFF.